Listed below are T cell receptor beta chains from one sample, sequenced in a study of blood T cell repertoires in COVID-19. Using immunoSEQ multiplex PCR, the repertoire was profiled, and TCRdb retains in-frame clones only, with some absent. The sample lists hundreds of thousands of clones, about 89% seen once, with approximately 8% in the top ten. Sequences were obtained from peripheral blood. Receptor source: a woman aged 50 to 60 who had recovered from COVID-19. Each CDR3 is given with its conserved first and last residue. A D gene is named only where the DNA matches it firmly. Expanded clones are given a class, and other clones once, few, many or no size at all.

d_gene | abundance | j_gene | v_gene | CDR3nt | CDR3aa
- | - | TRBJ2-5 | TRBV7-2 | TGTGCCAGCAGCTTAAGGCAGGGTGAAAAGACCCAGTACTTC | CASSLRQGEKTQYF
- | once | TRBJ2-1 | TRBV15 | TGTGCCACCAAGAGGCGTCTGGGCTACAATGAGCAGTTCTTC | CATKRRLGYNEQFF
- | - | TRBJ2-1 | TRBV7-2 | TGTGCCAGCAGCGCGGGACGGAGCTCCTACAATGAGCAGTTCTTC | CASSAGRSSYNEQFF
- | - | TRBJ2-3 | TRBV7-5 | TGTGCCAGAAGCTTAGGGCTAGCTCGCACAGATACGCAGTATTTT | CARSLGLARTDTQYF
TRBD1 | - | TRBJ2-1 | TRBV5-1 | TGCGCCAGCAGCTTGTCAGCGACAGGGGACAATGAGCAGTTCTTC | CASSLSATGDNEQFF
- | - | TRBJ1-1 | TRBV10-3 | TGTGCCATCACTACGCGGAGTGGCCTAAGTGCTGAAGCTTTCTTT | CAITTRSGLSAEAFF
- | - | TRBJ1-1 | TRBV29-1 | TGCAGCGTTTCAGGGCGAAACACTGAAGCTTTCTTT | CSVSGRNTEAFF
- | once | TRBJ1-4 | TRBV6-1 | TGTGCCAGCAGTGAAGGGGCGCGGGGTGAAAAACTGTTTTTT | CASSEGARGEKLFF
TRBD2 | - | TRBJ2-7 | TRBV6-5 | TGTGCCAGCACCGTGACTAGCGCGACCTACGAGCAGTACTTC | CASTVTSATYEQYF
- | - | TRBJ2-6 | TRBV30 | TGTGCCTGGACCTCCGGGGGTGGGGCCAACGTCCTGACTTTC | CAWTSGGGANVLTF
TRBD2 | - | TRBJ2-5 | TRBV5-4 | TGTGCCAGCAGCTTGGAGCGGGGTTTTGAGACCCAGTACTTC | CASSLERGFETQYF
TRBD2 | - | TRBJ2-1 | TRBV6-6 | TGTAGCGGGGGAACTTACAATGAGCAGTTCTTC | CSGGTYNEQFF
TRBD2 | once | TRBJ2-3 | TRBV7-2 | TGTGCCAGCAGCGAGGGACTAGCGGGGGGGGGCACAGATACGCAGTATTTT | CASSEGLAGGGTDTQYF
TRBD1 | - | TRBJ2-5 | TRBV19 | TGTGCCAGCCCTTCCGACAGGGGCGAGACCCAGTACTTC | CASPSDRGETQYF
- | - | TRBJ2-1 | TRBV19 | TGTGCCAGTAGTATAGGGCGACAGGTCTACAATGAGCAGTTCTTC | CASSIGRQVYNEQFF
- | - | TRBJ1-1 | TRBV19 | TGTGCCAGTAGTGTTGACGACAGGAAGAATGAAGCTTTCTTT | CASSVDDRKNEAFF
- | - | TRBJ2-7 | TRBV7-9 | TGTGCCAGCAGCTCCGACTGGATCGAGCAGTACTTC | CASSSDWIEQYF
TRBD2 | - | TRBJ2-1 | TRBV28 | TGTGCCAGCAGGCCTAGCGGGAGCTTTGGAGAGCAGTTCTTC | CASRPSGSFGEQFF
TRBD2 | - | TRBJ2-7 | TRBV4-1 | TGCGCCAGCAGGGGTAGCGGGGGGGCTGAAGAGCAGTACTTC | CASRGSGGAEEQYF
- | - | TRBJ2-1 | TRBV7-2 | TGTGCCAGCAGCTTAGATTCCGGTAGCTACAATGAGCAGTTCTTC | CASSLDSGSYNEQFF
- | - | TRBJ1-6 | TRBV7-8 | TGTGCCAGCAGCCCCCAGAATTCACCCCTCCACTTT | CASSPQNSPLHF
TRBD1 | - | TRBJ1-2 | TRBV2 | TGTGCCAGCACCCAGACAGGGGGCGGGTATGGCTACACCTTC | CASTQTGGGYGYTF
- | once | TRBJ2-7 | TRBV6-6 | TGTGCCGGAACCAACGATGTCCGGGGATACTCCTACGAGCAGTACTTC | CAGTNDVRGYSYEQYF
- | - | TRBJ2-7 | TRBV27 | TGTGCCAGCAGGCGCGGGTTCTACGAGCAGTACTTC | CASRRGFYEQYF
TRBD2 | - | TRBJ2-1 | TRBV4-3 | TGCGCCAGCAGCCAAGAAGCGGGAAGGTCCTACAATGAGCAGTTCTTC | CASSQEAGRSYNEQFF
- | - | TRBJ1-1 | TRBV28 | TGTGCCAGCAGTTCGGGGGTAGTGCGCACTGAAGCTTTCTTT | CASSSGVVRTEAFF
- | - | TRBJ1-1 | TRBV11-2 | TGTGCCAGCCACTTCACCACAGGCGGGGAGCGGACTGAAGCTTTCTTT | CASHFTTGGERTEAFF
- | - | TRBJ2-1 | TRBV12-3/TRBV12-4 | TGTGCCAGCAGTTTCGAGGGTAACAATGAGCAGTTCTTC | CASSFEGNNEQFF
TRBD2 | - | TRBJ2-2 | TRBV5-1 | TGCGCCAGCAGCTTTGGCCAGCGGGGGGCCGCCGGGGAGCTGTTTTTT | CASSFGQRGAAGELFF
TRBD1 | - | TRBJ1-1 | TRBV19 | TGTGCCACCCTCAACAGGGACAGGCGGGGTGAAGCTTTCTTT | CATLNRDRRGEAFF
- | - | TRBJ2-2 | TRBV24-1 | TGTGCCACCAGCCTAATCCGGGAAGGGAACACCGGGGAGCTGTTTTTT | CATSLIREGNTGELFF
- | - | TRBJ1-2 | TRBV7-9 | TGTGCCAGCAGCCCCGGGACTCTAAGCCGCTACACCTTC | CASSPGTLSRYTF
TRBD1 | - | TRBJ2-3 | TRBV24-1 | TGTGCCACCAGTCATAAAGGGGGCGAGGCAGATACGCAGTATTTT | CATSHKGGEADTQYF
TRBD2 | - | TRBJ2-7 | TRBV7-2 | TGTGCCAGCAGTCGACTAGCGGGGTCCGCCTACGAGCAGTACTTC | CASSRLAGSAYEQYF
TRBD2 | - | TRBJ2-3 | TRBV5-1 | TGCGCCAGCTATACCGGGACTATGAGCACAGATACGCAGTATTTT | CASYTGTMSTDTQYF
- | - | TRBJ1-2 | TRBV5-4 | TGTGCCAGCAGCTTGGAGATCGGGGTTGGGGGCTACACCTTC | CASSLEIGVGGYTF
- | - | TRBJ1-5 | TRBV19 | TGTGCCAGTAGTATATCAGGCGGGGGGCTCGAGAACAATCAGCCCCAGCATTTT | CASSISGGGLENNQPQHF
- | - | TRBJ2-7 | TRBV24-1 | TGTGCCACCAGGGCGGACACCTACGAGCGGCAGTACTTC | CATRADTYERQYF
TRBD1 | few | TRBJ2-5 | TRBV5-1 | TGCGCCAGCAGCCCAGGACAGGGCTCGGAGACCCAGTACTTC | CASSPGQGSETQYF